This T cell receptor (beta chain) emerged from a study of spatial heterogeneity in lung cancer. Findings of the study overall: Ubiquitous expanded tumor TCRs were seen in blood more at resection than at follow-up.

Noted time point: blood at routine non-recurrence follow-up after resection. Frozen PBMC, nontumor lung or tumor provided whole RNA, which was sequenced unsorted. In TCRdb, the 5' RACE reads were re-called with MiXCR into one record per CDR3 protein. There are some 120,000 distinct CDR3 sequences in the sample; less than 15% occur only once, and 16% lies in the top ten. Trimming removed 6 bases from V and 6 bases from J; junction bases left unmatched: 6. The germline V gene has CDR1 MNHEY and CDR2 SMNVEV (reference sequence). The CDR3 totals 14 residues. The sample holds many counts of this clonotype. Its antigen is undetermined.

The starting material was PBMCs, obtained at follow-up. This TCR was sampled from a male donor with early-stage non-small cell lung cancer. This rearrangement joins TRBV27 to TRBJ1-5, with 9 nucleotides matching TRBD1. This CDR3 is CASRGQGFSQPQHF. The CDR3 DNA reads TGTGCCAGCAGGGGACAGGGTTTTTCTCAGCCCCAGCATTTT.